The TCR beta chain described here comes from a study of blood T cell repertoires in COVID-19. The CDR3 runs 17 residues. Germline CDR1 SGHRS, CDR2 YFSETQ. Unmatched junction bases numbered 4, after V lost 4 bases and J lost 0 bases. The method was immunoSEQ multiplex PCR; TCRdb's version includes in-frame clones alone and lacks a portion of them. Of a few hundred thousand clones listed, 87% are singletons. Sequenced sample: PBMCs or T cells enriched from blood (not recorded which). The rearrangement links TRBV5-1 to TRBJ2-3; 14 positions agree with TRBD2. This sequence was found in a woman in her twenties or thirties who had recovered from COVID-19. This chain's CDR3 is CASSLWTSGGSTDTQYF. CDR3 in DNA: TGCGCCAGCAGCCTATGGACTAGCGGGGGGAGCACAGATACGCAGTATTTT.